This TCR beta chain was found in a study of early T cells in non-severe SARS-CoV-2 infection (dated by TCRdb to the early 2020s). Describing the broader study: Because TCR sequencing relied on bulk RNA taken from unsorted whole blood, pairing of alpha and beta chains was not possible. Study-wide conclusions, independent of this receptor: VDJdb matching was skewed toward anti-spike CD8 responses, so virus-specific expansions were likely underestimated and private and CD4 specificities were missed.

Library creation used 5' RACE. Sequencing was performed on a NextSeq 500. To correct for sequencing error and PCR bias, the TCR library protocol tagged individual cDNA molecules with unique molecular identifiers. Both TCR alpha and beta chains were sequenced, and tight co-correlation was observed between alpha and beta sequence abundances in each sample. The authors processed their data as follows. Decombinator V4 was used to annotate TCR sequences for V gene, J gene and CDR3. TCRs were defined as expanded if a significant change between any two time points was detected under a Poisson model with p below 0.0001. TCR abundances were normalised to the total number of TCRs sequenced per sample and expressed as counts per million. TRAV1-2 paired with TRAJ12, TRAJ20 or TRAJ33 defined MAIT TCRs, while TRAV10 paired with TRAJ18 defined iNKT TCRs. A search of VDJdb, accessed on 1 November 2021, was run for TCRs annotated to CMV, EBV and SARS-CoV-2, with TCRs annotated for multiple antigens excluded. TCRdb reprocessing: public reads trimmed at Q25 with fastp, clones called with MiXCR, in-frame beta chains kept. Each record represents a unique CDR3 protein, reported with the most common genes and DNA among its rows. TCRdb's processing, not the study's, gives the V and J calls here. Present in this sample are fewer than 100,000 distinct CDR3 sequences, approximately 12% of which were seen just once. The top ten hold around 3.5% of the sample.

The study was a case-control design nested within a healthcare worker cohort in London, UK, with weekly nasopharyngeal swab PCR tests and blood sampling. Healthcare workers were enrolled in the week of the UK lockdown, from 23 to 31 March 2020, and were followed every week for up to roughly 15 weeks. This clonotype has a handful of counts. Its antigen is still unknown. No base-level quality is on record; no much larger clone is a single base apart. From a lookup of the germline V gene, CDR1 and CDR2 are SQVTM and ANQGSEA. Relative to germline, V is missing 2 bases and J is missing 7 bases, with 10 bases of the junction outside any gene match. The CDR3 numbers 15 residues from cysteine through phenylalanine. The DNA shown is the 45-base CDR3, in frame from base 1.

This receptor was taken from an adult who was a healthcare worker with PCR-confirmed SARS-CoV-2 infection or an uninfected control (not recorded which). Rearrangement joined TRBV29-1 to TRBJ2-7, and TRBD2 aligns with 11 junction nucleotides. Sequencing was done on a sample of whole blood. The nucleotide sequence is TGCAGCGTTGAACTAGCGGGAGGACCCCGGCGAGAGCAGTACTTC. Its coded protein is CSVELAGGPRREQYF.